Given below is one T cell receptor (beta chain) in context. Methods used by the authors: From reference gene primer amplification, estimates of nucleated cell counts were derived. Using immunoSEQ multiplex PCR, the repertoire was profiled, and TCRdb retains in-frame clones only, with some absent. V and J calls and clone size are copied from that table; D and trimming were computed from the DNA. The table lists 100,000 or so clones, 85% of them singletons, with less than 2% in the top ten. The J segment lost 10 bases and the V segment lost 2 bases, leaving 5 bases of the junction unmatched. The CDR3 consists of 13 residues. Germline assignment: CDR1 LGHDT and CDR2 YNNKEL (reference sequence). This entry is derived from a study of blood T cell repertoires in COVID-19.

The sequencing sample was made of peripheral blood. The V call is TRBV3-1 (or the pseudogene TRBV3-2), the J call TRBJ2-1; 7 nucleotides agree with TRBD2. The clonotype originates from a woman aged 70 to 79 with active or convalescent COVID-19. Here the CDR3 reads CASSQTRRGEQFF. As DNA, the CDR3 is TGTGCCAGCAGCCAAACCCGGCGGGGGGAGCAGTTCTTC.